This entry concerns a single TCR beta chain. This clone was counted only a few times. Its antigen specificity is not known. No quality values exist for individual bases; no much larger clone is one base distant. Here V drops 6 bases and J drops 5 bases, and the junction holds 10 bases not matched to any gene. The CDR3, cysteine through phenylalanine, is 15 amino acids long. The read is trimmed to its CDR3 DNA, 45 bases read in frame from base 1. CDR1 and CDR2 were assigned from the germline V gene as SNHLY and FYNNEI. The data originate from a study of blood T cell repertoires in COVID-19 (dated by TCRdb to 2018 to 2021). Background for the entire study: The collaborator samples originated in the United States, Italy and Spain and spanned the acute and convalescent phases of COVID-19. The material from the prospective study consisted of cDNA or gDNA derived from T cells, B-cell-depleted T cells, or PBMCs. The dataset comprised deeply sampled blood TCRbeta repertoires from subjects exposed to, actively infected with, or recovered from COVID-19. A freely available public database, intended as a resource for researchers studying the immune response to SARS-CoV-2, is where the repertoires were released. The samples were drawn from two sources: the first 160 participants of the ongoing ImmuneRACE study, and 1,000 to 1,500 subjects contributed by 6 global collaborators. Nearly every sample came with metadata listing a de-identified subject ID, COVID-19 status, age in years and sex. Where available, HLA class I and class II types were taken from metadata supplied by the sample provider and were not determined by assay-based typing. Overall study results and their limits: How much clinical and demographic metadata was included differed by source and by participant, and the metadata was provided uncurated.

In Seattle, one collaborating source enrolled patients while the infection was active and tracked those patients longitudinally over the course of disease. Collaborating institutions collected whole blood in K2EDTA tubes following their own protocols. For TCRbeta analysis, collaborator samples were shipped as frozen whole blood, as isolated PBMCs, or as DNA extracted from either sample type. TCRbeta CDR3 regions were amplified from genomic DNA using the immunoSEQ Assay, a bias-controlled multiplex PCR. Concerning the study's data processing: Nucleated cell counts per sample were estimated from amplification of reference gene primers within the assay. Sequence reads were collapsed and filtered to measure the absolute abundance of every unique TCRbeta CDR3 rearrangement. Productive Simpson clonality was computed per sample as the square root of Simpson's diversity index over productive rearrangements. TCRdb carries this immuneACCESS record with in-frame sequences only. Its versions omit some clonotypes, under half of them owing to an unresolved V gene in the studies checked, with the rest unexplained. The V and J calls and clone size come from that table; D and trimming were worked out from the DNA. For this sample there are about 71,000 clones; roughly four fifths appear just once. The ten most abundant clones make up under 7.5% of the sample.

The origin of this receptor is a man aged 25 to 40 with COVID-19, enrolled during active disease. The sequenced sample was peripheral blood. The chain employs TRBV2 and TRBJ2-7, and TRBD1 aligns with 10 junction nucleotides. The DNA is as follows: TGTGCCAGCAGCTTACGACAGGGGGCGAATAACGAGCAGTACTTC. It encodes CASSLRQGANNEQYF.